Described below is a single TCR beta chain sequence and its context. Trimming left V 1 base short and J 3 bases short, with 9 bases between. The CDR3 extends over 14 amino acids. CDR1 is SGHAT, CDR2 FQNNGV, per germline. The data derive from a study of blood T cell repertoires in COVID-19. Study context: T cells, B-cell-depleted T cells, or PBMCs provided the cDNA or gDNA that served as material.

In the original processing: Estimation of nucleated cell counts was performed using reference gene primer amplification. Sequencing was performed with immunoSEQ multiplex PCR; in TCRdb, only in-frame clones are kept and a portion is missing. V and J calls and clone size are copied from that table; D and trimming were computed from the DNA. The sample consists of about 240,000 clones, 80% to 85% of them appearing once. The sequence derives from a woman between 18 and 29 years old with acute or convalescent COVID-19. The source material was peripheral blood. The rearrangement joins TRBV11-2 to TRBJ2-5; D is unclear. CDR3 sequence reads: CASSLGPTEETQYF. In nucleotides, the CDR3 is TGTGCCAGCAGCTTAGGCCCAACGGAAGAGACCCAGTACTTC.